The T cell receptor beta chain under discussion was sequenced for a study of brain T cells in children with intractable seizures. The sequenced cases were selected for having the highest brain T cell transcript signatures. Findings and limits, study-wide: Patients' HCMV serostatus was unknown; virus specificity rests on CDR3 similarity alone. Clones missing pre-surgery may reflect undersampling of that blood sample.

Remarks on this clone: Its matching antigen is unknown.

Libraries were prepared by immunoSEQ multiplex PCR; TCRdb keeps only in-frame clonotypes and omits some of them. The table records 70,000 to 90,000 clones, just over 90% of them present only once. The CDR3 contains 14 residues. V was clipped by 4 bases and J by 6 bases, with 16 bases between them. CDR1 and CDR2 (germline): MGHDK, SYGVNS. The TCR originated in a boy under three years old with tuberous sclerosis and intractable seizures. The specimen was peripheral blood, collected at surgery. The chain combines TRBV25-1 with TRBJ2-7, with D hard to call. The CDR3 loop is CASSGLLGLGEQYF. CDR3 DNA: TGTGCCAGCAGTGGATTGCTTGGCTTAGGCGAGCAGTACTTC.